This TCR beta chain was obtained from a study of vaccination and CD4 T cells after COVID-19. Regarding treatment: approximately 9-day PBMC culture with coronavirus spike peptide pools or control peptides (ViraFEST assay). ViraFEST enlarged antigen-specific T cell populations with peptide pools and afterwards sequenced TCRs. From germline, CDR1 is SGHNT and CDR2 YENEEA. Trimming removed 1 base from V and 4 bases from J, with 13 bases in between. This CDR3 has 15 amino acids. Turning to this clonotype: Its antigen remains unknown.

An Oncomine TCR Beta short-read assay was used to sequence the DNA from cultured CD4+ T cells. One entry per CDR3 protein results from TCRdb running MiXCR on the PCR reads. The sample comprises 15,000 to 18,000 distinct CDR3 sequences, around 60% of which are singletons, and about 12% rests with the top ten. The sequencing sample was made of CD4+ T cells from blood, cultured in vitro. This TCR derives from a human donor who had recovered from COVID-19. The rearrangement links TRBV11-3 to TRBJ1-1; D is possibly TRBD1 (5 bases). The CDR3 here is CASSLGYQGGTEAFF. The CDR3, as DNA: TGTGCCAGCAGCTTAGGTTATCAGGGCGGCACTGAAGCTTTCTTT.